One sample yielded the 27 T cell receptor beta chains listed below, sequenced in a study of blood T cells in healthy people across ages. Then a second PCR, running roughly 7 to 12 cycles, was carried out with a sample-barcoded 5' primer and a J-beta primer mix. TCRdb re-analysed the 5' RACE reads in MiXCR, keeping a single row per CDR3 protein. Of roughly 570,000 distinct CDR3 sequences listed, roughly 29% are singletons. Source material: blood. The receptors originated from a woman between 65 and 79 years old in good health.

The V call is TRBV5-6, the J call TRBJ2-7; no clear D. V shed 2 bases and J shed 7 bases, with 19 bases lying between them. Germline CDR1 is SGHDT and CDR2 is YYEEEE. The CDR3 runs 15 residues. This chain's CDR3 is CASSFGDRTLGEQYF. The CDR3 nucleotides read TGTGCCAGCAGCTTTGGAGACCGGACCCTGGGGGAGCAGTACTTC.

V is TRBV20-1 and J is TRBJ2-3; 10 nucleotides agree with TRBD2. The CDR3 totals 16 residues. Germline assignment: CDR1 DFQATT and CDR2 SNEGSKA (reference sequence). V gave up 0 bases and J gave up 1 base; unmatched junction bases: 4. CDR3 in amino acids: CSARESGGAGTDTQYF. The DNA for the CDR3 is TGCAGTGCTAGAGAAAGCGGGGGGGCCGGCACAGATACGCAGTATTTT.

The chain is built from TRBV5-1 and TRBJ2-2; unclear D gene. Trimming cost V 7 bases and J 4 bases, with 11 bases left between them. This CDR3 spans 13 amino acids. Germline CDR1 is SGHRS and CDR2 is YFSETQ. The CDR3 here is CASGTYGTGELFF. DNA for the CDR3: TGCGCCAGCGGAACATACGGCACCGGGGAGCTGTTTTTT.

A few counts support this clonotype. This sequence joins TRBV7-2 and TRBJ1-1; 7 nucleotides match TRBD1. Germline V gene data show CDR1 as SGHTA and CDR2 as FQGNSA. The CDR3 runs 14 residues. V lost 4 bases to trimming and J lost 1 base; unmatched junction nucleotides: 3. CDR3 region: CASSSWDRNTEAFF. CDR3 bases: TGTGCCAGCAGCTCGTGGGACAGGAACACTGAAGCTTTCTTT.

The chain recombines TRBV4-2 with TRBJ2-4, with 14 bases that match TRBD2. Germline lookup yields CDR1 LGHNA and CDR2 YNFKEQ. V lost 0 bases to trimming and J lost 2 bases; unmatched junction nucleotides: 12. CDR3 length: 21 amino acids. The CDR3 loop reads CASSQDLFKGTSGGSKNIQYF. For the CDR3, the DNA is TGTGCCAGCAGCCAAGATTTATTTAAAGGGACTAGCGGGGGATCCAAAAACATTCAGTACTTC.

This clonotype was counted only a few times. This rearrangement joins TRBV12-3 or TRBV12-4 to TRBJ2-5; 8 positions agree with TRBD1. The trim removed 5 bases at V and 3 bases at J, leaving 11 bases unmatched. CDR3 size: 16 residues. CDR3 nucleotides: TGTGCCAGCAGTCCATTGGACAGGGTGCAAGAAGAGACCCAGTACTTC. This sequence encodes CASSPLDRVQEETQYF.

This clonotype was detected only a few times. The J gene is TRBJ1-2, the V gene TRBV4-2, with 10 positions matching TRBD1. After removal of 4 bases from V and 6 bases from J, the junction contained 5 bases not matched to a gene. The V gene's germline CDR1 is LGHNA and CDR2 YNFKEQ. The CDR3 spans 14 residues. The CDR3 nucleotides are TGTGCCAGCAGCCGATCGGACAGGGGGAATGGCTACACCTTC. As protein: CASSRSDRGNGYTF.

The V call is TRBV7-3, the J call TRBJ2-3, with 7 nucleotides matching TRBD2. The trim removed 2 bases at V and 0 bases at J, leaving 2 bases unmatched. CDR1 is SGHTA and CDR2 is FQGTGA in the germline V gene. The length of the CDR3 is 15 residues. The CDR3 region has the DNA TGTGCCAGCAGCTTACTAGCGGACAGCACAGATACGCAGTATTTT. Translation gives CASSLLADSTDTQYF.

This clonotype was picked up a small number of times. The gene calls are TRBV5-1 and TRBJ2-5, with D uncertain. Germline values: CDR1 SGHRS, CDR2 YFSETQ. Trimming cost V 5 bases and J 5 bases, with 16 bases left between them. This CDR3 contains 14 residues. CDR3 residues: CASRPGRSMETQYF. The CDR3 nucleotides read TGCGCCAGCAGACCCGGGCGGTCGATGGAGACCCAGTACTTC.

The rearrangement joins TRBV5-1 to TRBJ1-6, with TRBD1 matching 7 bases. This CDR3 is 14 amino acids long. Germline V gives CDR1 SGHRS, CDR2 YFSETQ. Trimming at V came to 4 bases and at J to 10 bases, leaving 8 bases not matched to a gene. CDR3 coding DNA: TGCGCCAGCAGCGAAAGGGACAGTAGGTCACCCCTCCACTTT. Translating it yields CASSERDSRSPLHF.

This clonotype was picked up a small number of times. The CDR3 spells CASSYDSDRGGYTF. The CDR3 bases are TGCGCCAGCAGCTACGACTCGGACAGAGGAGGCTACACCTTC. The rearrangement uses TRBV5-1 and TRBJ1-2, with D possibly matching TRBD1 (6 bases). This CDR3 is 14 amino acids long. Between the trimmed V and J ends, which lost 3 bases and 8 bases, there was a span of 17 bases. Germline CDR1 reads SGHRS; CDR2 reads YFSETQ.

The chain employs TRBV5-1 and TRBJ1-1; a weak D match, TRBD1 (6 bases). The CDR3 covers 15 residues. Per germline, CDR1 SGHRS and CDR2 YFSETQ. V was shortened by 0 bases and J by 4 bases, with 13 bases between the two germline ends. CDR3 sequence reads: CASSLEGTGSTEAFF. For the CDR3, the DNA is TGCGCCAGCAGCTTGGAGGGCACAGGGAGCACTGAAGCTTTCTTT.

This clonotype was seen a handful of times. The chain links TRBV12-5 to TRBJ2-7; D gene unclear. The CDR3 totals 14 residues. The germline V gene encodes CDR1 LGHNT and CDR2 FRNRAP. V was shortened by 2 bases and J by 1 base, with 9 bases between the two germline ends. CDR3 sequence reads: CASGLFSVSYEQYF. CDR3 DNA: TGTGCTAGTGGTTTGTTCAGCGTGTCCTACGAGCAGTACTTC.

This clonotype appeared once. CDR3 in amino acids: CASRGVAGDPSYEQYF. DNA of the CDR3: TGTGCCAGCAGGGGCGTAGCGGGGGATCCCTCCTACGAGCAGTACTTC. This chain joins TRBV7-9 and TRBJ2-7; 9 bases are a match to TRBD2. From germline, CDR1 is SEHNR and CDR2 FQNEAQ (reference sequence). The CDR3 extends over 16 amino acids. J gave up 0 bases and V 6 bases, and 9 bases lay outside the gene matches.

This clonotype was detected only once. The chain carries TRBV6-1 and TRBJ2-3, with D perhaps given as TRBD1 or TRBD2 (5 bases each). The germline gives CDR1 MNHNS, CDR2 SASEGT. The CDR3 spans 13 residues. Trimming pared 7 bases from V and 3 bases from J, leaving 11 bases between. Here the CDR3 DNA reads TGTGCCAGCACTAGAGAGGGGACAGATACGCAGTATTTT. It is translated as CASTREGTDTQYF.

V is TRBV2 and J is TRBJ1-4; a weak D match, TRBD1 (5 bases). Germline V gives CDR1 SNHLY, CDR2 FYNNEI. The CDR3 is made up of 14 amino acids. V lost 6 bases, J lost 7 bases, and 15 bases lay in between. The chain's CDR3 is CASRRDGTAEKLFF. The DNA of the CDR3 is TGTGCCAGCAGGCGAGACGGGACCGCTGAAAAACTGTTTTTT.

The CDR3, as DNA: TGTGCCAGCAGCTTAGTACGACAGGGCTACGAGCAGTACTTC. Translated, it gives CASSLVRQGYEQYF. The J gene is TRBJ2-7, the V gene TRBV11-3, with 7 bases identical to TRBD1. J lost 3 bases, V lost 1 base, and 3 bases had no gene match. Germline V gene lookup returns CDR1 SGHNT and CDR2 YENEEA. The CDR3 is made up of 14 amino acids.

The sample holds a few counts of this clonotype. This sequence joins TRBV7-2 and TRBJ1-4; TRBD1 is a possible D gene (6 bases). The germline V gene has CDR1 SGHTA and CDR2 FQGNSA. The CDR3 totals 15 residues. Trimming cost V 5 bases and J 6 bases, with 16 bases left between them. The CDR3 loop reads CASSPRGVYHEKLFF. CDR3 sequence (DNA): TGTGCCAGCAGCCCGAGGGGGGTGTATCATGAAAAACTGTTTTTT.

This clonotype was recorded a few times. Mismatch with germline at one junction end may stem from a read error. The chain is built from TRBV6-1 and TRBJ2-7; possible D gene TRBD2, 5 bases. Germline V gene lookup returns CDR1 MNHNS and CDR2 SASEGT. The CDR3 sequence is 15 residues long. This chain's CDR3 is CASSELLASSSEQYF. The CDR3 coding sequence is TGTGCCAGCAGTGAACTTCTAGCCTCCTCCTCCGAGCAGTACTTC.

V and J are TRBV21-1 and TRBJ2-5; the D call in the table, TRBD1, was not verified against the DNA. The J call is doubtful: the DNA matches TRBJ2-7 better. TRBV21-1 is recorded as a pseudogene. CDR3 size: 15 residues. The CDR3 DNA sequence: TGTGCCAGCAGCAAAGCCAGGGGGGGAGCCTACGAGCAGTACTTC. This encodes CASSKARGGAYEQYF.

V is TRBV5-1 and J is TRBJ1-1, with D uncertain. Trimming left V 1 base short and J 0 bases short, with 25 bases between. CDR1 and CDR2 from the germline V gene are SGHRS and YFSETQ. The CDR3 has 20 amino acids. The chain's CDR3 is CASSLNVPDREVGMNTEAFF. The DNA of the CDR3 is TGCGCCAGCAGCTTGAATGTCCCTGATAGGGAGGTTGGGATGAACACTGAAGCTTTCTTT.

The chain is built from TRBV12-3 or TRBV12-4 and TRBJ2-4, with unresolved D. The CDR3 totals 13 residues. V was cut by 3 bases and J by 7 bases, with 10 bases left in between. In nucleotides, the CDR3 is TGTGCCAGCAGTTTTGGGCCGAGGAACATTCAGTACTTC. Translating it yields CASSFGPRNIQYF.

This clonotype was picked up many times. The rearrangement joins TRBV29-1 to TRBJ1-4; D gene unclear. Trimming cost V 3 bases and J 2 bases, with 7 bases left between them. This CDR3 contains 13 residues. Germline V gene lookup returns CDR1 SQVTM and CDR2 ANQGSEA. The CDR3 DNA follows: TGCAGCGTTGAGTTCCAGACTAATGAAAAACTGTTTTTT. It is translated as CSVEFQTNEKLFF.

This CDR3 is CASSPKTVSTDTQYF. The CDR3 region has the DNA TGTGCCAGTAGTCCGAAGACAGTTAGCACAGATACGCAGTATTTT. The chain is built from TRBV19 and TRBJ2-3; D might be TRBD1 (5 bases). The V gene lost 5 bases and the J gene lost 0 bases, with 12 bases spanning the gap. CDR1 is LNHDA, CDR2 SQIVND, per germline (reference sequence). This CDR3 region has 15 residues. Full variable domain (outside the CDR3, taken from reference TRBV19 and TRBJ2-3): DGGITQSPKYLFRKEGQNVTLSCEQNLNHDAMYWYRQDPGQGLRLIYYSQIVNDFQKGDIAEGYSVSREKKESFPLTVTSAQKNPTAFYLCASSPKTVSTDTQYFGPGTRLTVL.

V is TRBV29-1 and J is TRBJ2-3, with D perhaps TRBD1 or TRBD2 (5 bases each). V lost 4 bases, J lost 2 bases, and 22 bases lay in between. Germline CDR1 SQVTM, CDR2 ANQGSEA. This CDR3 is 17 amino acids long. CDR3 nucleotide sequence: TGCAGCGTTGGTAGGTTTTACGAGGGGCGCAACACAGATACGCAGTATTTT. Protein sequence: CSVGRFYEGRNTDTQYF.

This clonotype was seen a handful of times. V and J are TRBV6-1 and TRBJ2-2, with D maybe TRBD2 (6 bases). CDR3 length equals 16 residues. CDR1 is MNHNS and CDR2 is SASEGT in the germline V gene. V dropped 5 bases and J dropped 3 bases, with 16 bases sitting between them. CDR3 loop: CASSQTSWADTGELFF. The DNA for the CDR3 is TGTGCCAGCAGTCAGACTAGTTGGGCCGACACCGGGGAGCTGTTTTTT.

This clonotype was counted between two and nine times. This sequence joins TRBV12-3 or TRBV12-4 and TRBJ1-5; D remains ambiguous. Trimming cost V 2 bases and J 6 bases, with 11 bases left between them. The CDR3 covers 14 residues. The CDR3 loop is CASSLSLWGQPQHF. In DNA, the CDR3 is TGTGCCAGCAGTTTAAGTCTTTGGGGTCAGCCCCAGCATTTT.